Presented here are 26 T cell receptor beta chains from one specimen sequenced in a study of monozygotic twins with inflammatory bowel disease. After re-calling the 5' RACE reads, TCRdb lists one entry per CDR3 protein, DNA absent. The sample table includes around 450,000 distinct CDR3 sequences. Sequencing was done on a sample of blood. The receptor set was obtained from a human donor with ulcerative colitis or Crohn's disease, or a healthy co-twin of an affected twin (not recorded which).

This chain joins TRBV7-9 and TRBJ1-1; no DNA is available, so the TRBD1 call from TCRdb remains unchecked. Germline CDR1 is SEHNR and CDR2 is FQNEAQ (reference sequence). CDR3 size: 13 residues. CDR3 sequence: CASSLGGAHEAFF. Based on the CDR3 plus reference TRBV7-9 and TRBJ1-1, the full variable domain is DTGVSQNPRHKITKRGQNVTFRCDPISEHNRLYWYRQTLGQGPEFLTYFQNEAQLEKSRLLSDRFSAERPKGSFSTLEIQRTEQGDSAMYLCASSLGGAHEAFFGQGTRLTVV.

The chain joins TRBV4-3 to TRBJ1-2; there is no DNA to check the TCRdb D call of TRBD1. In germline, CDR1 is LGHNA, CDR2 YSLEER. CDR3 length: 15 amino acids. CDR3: CASSLGKGGLGGYTF.

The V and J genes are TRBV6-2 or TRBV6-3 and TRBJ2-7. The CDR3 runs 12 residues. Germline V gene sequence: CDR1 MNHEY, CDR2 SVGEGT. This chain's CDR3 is CASTNVYYEQYF.

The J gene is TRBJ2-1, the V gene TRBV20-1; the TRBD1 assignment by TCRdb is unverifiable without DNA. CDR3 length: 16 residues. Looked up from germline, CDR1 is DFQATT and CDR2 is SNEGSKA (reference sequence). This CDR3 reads CSARDRRQGHKGEQFF.

The chain's CDR3 is CAIMTDIGYNEQFF. The V and J genes are TRBV10-3 and TRBJ2-1; TCRdb selects TRBD1, and the lack of DNA leaves this call unchecked. The germline CDR1 and CDR2 sequences are ENHRY and SYGVKD. The CDR3 is 14 residues long.

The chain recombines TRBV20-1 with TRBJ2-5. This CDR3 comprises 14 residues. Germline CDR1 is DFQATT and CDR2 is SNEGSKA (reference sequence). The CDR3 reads CSARAPLLEETQYF.

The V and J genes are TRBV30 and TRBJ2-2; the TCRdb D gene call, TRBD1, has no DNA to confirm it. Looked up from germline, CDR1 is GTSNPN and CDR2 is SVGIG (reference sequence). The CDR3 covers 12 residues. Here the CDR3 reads CAWKGDAGELFF.

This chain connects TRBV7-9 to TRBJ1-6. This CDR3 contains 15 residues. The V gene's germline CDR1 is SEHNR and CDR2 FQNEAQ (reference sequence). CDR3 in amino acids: CASSPAHGGNSPLHF.

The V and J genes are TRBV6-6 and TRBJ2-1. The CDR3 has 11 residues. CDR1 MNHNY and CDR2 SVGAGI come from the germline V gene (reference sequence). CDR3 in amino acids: CASSFWAEQFF.

The chain's CDR3 is CASSSLVSGRADEQFF. This chain joins TRBV5-1 and TRBJ2-1; there is no DNA to check the TCRdb D call of TRBD2. The CDR3 sequence is 16 residues long. CDR1 is SGHRS, CDR2 YFSETQ, per germline.

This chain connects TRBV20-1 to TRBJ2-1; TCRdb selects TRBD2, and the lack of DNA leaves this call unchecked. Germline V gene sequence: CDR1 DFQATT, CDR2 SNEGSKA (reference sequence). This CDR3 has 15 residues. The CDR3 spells CSAIDRTSGNNEQFF.

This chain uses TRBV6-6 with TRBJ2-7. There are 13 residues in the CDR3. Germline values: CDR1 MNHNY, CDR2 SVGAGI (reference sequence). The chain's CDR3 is CASSYSRDYEQYF.

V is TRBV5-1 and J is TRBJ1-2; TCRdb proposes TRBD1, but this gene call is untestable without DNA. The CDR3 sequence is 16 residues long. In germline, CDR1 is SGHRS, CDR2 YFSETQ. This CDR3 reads CASRGGTGAPLYGYTF.

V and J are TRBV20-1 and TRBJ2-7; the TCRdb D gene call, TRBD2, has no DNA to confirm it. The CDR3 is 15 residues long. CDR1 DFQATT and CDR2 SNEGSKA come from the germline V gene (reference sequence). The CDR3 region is CSAHPPAGATYEQYF.

This CDR3 is CASSQAARTGGGSYEQYF. The chain employs TRBV3-1 and TRBJ2-7; TCRdb calls TRBD1, which cannot be checked without DNA. This CDR3 is 18 amino acids long. Germline V lookup: CDR1 LGHDT, CDR2 YNNKEL (reference sequence).

CDR3 amino acids: CASGARGNTIYF. This sequence joins TRBV30 and TRBJ1-3. Germline V CDR1 and CDR2: GTSNPN, SVGIG (reference sequence). The CDR3 consists of 12 residues.

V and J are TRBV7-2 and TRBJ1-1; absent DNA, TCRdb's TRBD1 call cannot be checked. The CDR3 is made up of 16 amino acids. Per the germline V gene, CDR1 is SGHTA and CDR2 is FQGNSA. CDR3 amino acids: CASSLGGLSMNTEAFF.

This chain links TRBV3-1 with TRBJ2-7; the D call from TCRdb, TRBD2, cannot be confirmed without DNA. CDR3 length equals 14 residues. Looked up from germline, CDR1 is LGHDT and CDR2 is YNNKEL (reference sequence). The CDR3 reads CASSRGEGTYEQYF.

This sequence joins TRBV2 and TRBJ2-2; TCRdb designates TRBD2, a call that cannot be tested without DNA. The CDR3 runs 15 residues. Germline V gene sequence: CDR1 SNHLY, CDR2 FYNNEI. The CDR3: CASSESPEGIGELFF.

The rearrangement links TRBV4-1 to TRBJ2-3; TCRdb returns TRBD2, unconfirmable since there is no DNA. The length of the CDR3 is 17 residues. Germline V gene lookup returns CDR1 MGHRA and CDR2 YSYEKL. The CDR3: CASSQDGGVLSTDTQYF.

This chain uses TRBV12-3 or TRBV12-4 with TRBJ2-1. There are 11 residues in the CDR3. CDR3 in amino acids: CASSLAGQQFF.

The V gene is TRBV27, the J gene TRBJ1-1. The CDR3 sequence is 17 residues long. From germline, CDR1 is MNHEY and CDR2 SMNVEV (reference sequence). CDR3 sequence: CASSRDLGRAYGTEAFF.

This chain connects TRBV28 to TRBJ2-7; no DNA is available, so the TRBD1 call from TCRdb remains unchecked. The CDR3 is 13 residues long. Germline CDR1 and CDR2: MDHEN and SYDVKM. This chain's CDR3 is CASSLDRDREQYF.

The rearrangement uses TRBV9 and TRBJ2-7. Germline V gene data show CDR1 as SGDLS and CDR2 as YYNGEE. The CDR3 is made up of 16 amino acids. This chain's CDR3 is CASSVVPEPERYEQYF. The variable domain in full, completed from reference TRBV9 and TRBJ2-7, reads DSGVTQTPKHLITATGQRVTLRCSPRSGDLSVYWYQQSLDQGLQFLIQYYNGEERAKGNILERFSAQQFPDLHSELNLSSLELGDSALYFCASSVVPEPERYEQYFGPGTRLTVT.

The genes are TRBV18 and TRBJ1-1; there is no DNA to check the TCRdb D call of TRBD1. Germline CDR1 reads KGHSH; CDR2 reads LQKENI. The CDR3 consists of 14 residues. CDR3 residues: CASSPRTGETEAFF.

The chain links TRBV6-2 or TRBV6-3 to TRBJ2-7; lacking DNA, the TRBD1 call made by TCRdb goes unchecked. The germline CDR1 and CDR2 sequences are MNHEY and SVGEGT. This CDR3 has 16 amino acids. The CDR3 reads CASSSPPDRFSYEQYF.